The text below deals with one T cell receptor beta chain. What it binds is not known. Germline V gene lookup returns CDR1 SNHLY and CDR2 FYNNEI. The CDR3 covers 15 residues. V gave up 3 bases and J gave up 6 bases; unmatched junction bases: 8. This entry belongs to a study of glioma-infiltrating T cells. Findings of the study overall: Tissue-blood divergence was below expectation in non-neoplastic patients, above in gliomas. Very few CDR3 sequences were shared between tissue and blood.

TCR alpha and beta CDR3 regions were amplified from RNA using iRepertoire nested multiplex PCR. One-step reverse transcription and amplification started from around 100-400 ng of tissue mRNA or PBMC total RNA. TCRdb used MiXCR to reprocess the multiplex PCR reads, holding one entry per CDR3 protein. The sample lists around 120,000 distinct CDR3 sequences; about 22% were seen once. Sequencing used glioma tissue, nonneoplastic brain tissue, or PBMCs (not recorded which). This receptor was taken from a human donor with low-grade glioma or glioblastoma, undergoing nonglioma brain surgery, or in good health (not recorded which). The chain recombines TRBV2 with TRBJ1-5; 7 nucleotides match TRBD1. The CDR3 loop is CASSDQTGKTQPQHF. As DNA, the CDR3 is TGTGCCAGCAGTGACCAGACAGGGAAGACTCAGCCCCAGCATTTT.